The 14 T cell receptor beta chains given below trace back to one sample, sequenced in a study of vaccination effects on CD4 cells after COVID-19. These receptors' antigens are unknown. Libraries were prepared by immunoSEQ multiplex PCR; TCRdb keeps only in-frame clonotypes and omits some of them. The sample lists about 79,000 clones, approximately 74% occurring once. Prior to sequencing, the ViraFEST assay stimulated PBMC with viral peptide pools, which expanded the antigen-specific CD4+ T cells. Following an approximately eleven-day culture, CD4+ T cells were purified. The sample in question was CD4+ T cells from PBMCs cultured with HCoV-229E spike peptides, obtained before COVID-19 vaccination. The receptors were sampled from a human donor who received a COVID-19 vaccine.

V gene TRBV7-2 combines with J gene TRBJ2-7, with TRBD2 identical over 11 bases. V was pared by 5 bases and J by 6 bases, with 9 bases of the junction left unmatched. The CDR3 has 15 amino acids. The germline CDR1 and CDR2 sequences are SGHTA and FQGNSA. CDR3 region: CASSRIAGGPGEQYV. For the CDR3, the DNA is TGTGCCAGCAGCCGTATAGCGGGGGGGCCCGGCGAGCAGTACGTC.

This chain links TRBV5-1 with TRBJ2-1, with 11 bases aligning to TRBD2. The germline V gene has CDR1 SGHRS and CDR2 YFSETQ. The V gene end was trimmed by 7 bases and the J gene end by 1 base; junction bases not matched to a gene: 1. The CDR3 extends over 14 amino acids. The CDR3 region is CASRTSGSYNEQFF. DNA of the CDR3: TGCGCCAGCCGGACTAGCGGGTCCTACAATGAGCAGTTCTTC.

The chain links TRBV6-5 to TRBJ1-2; TRBD1 matches 10 bases. V trimming: 4 bases; J trimming: 3 bases; junction bases outside the gene matches: 2. The CDR3 extends over 14 amino acids. CDR1 is MNHEY and CDR2 is SVGAGI in the germline V gene. The CDR3 loop reads CASSSGTGDYGYTF. In DNA form, the CDR3 reads TGTGCCAGCAGTTCCGGGACAGGGGACTATGGCTACACCTTC.

The genes are TRBV5-1 and TRBJ1-1; the match to TRBD1 covers 8 bases. V shed 9 bases, J shed 6 bases, and the junction held 10 bases outside the gene matches. Germline CDR1 and CDR2: SGHRS and YFSETQ. This CDR3 is 13 amino acids long. As DNA, the CDR3 is TGCGCCACTGCGACAGGGGAGGAGGCTGAAGCTTTCTTT. Its translation: CATATGEEAEAFF.

This clone was counted many times. The rearrangement joins TRBV9 to TRBJ1-3, with TRBD1 as a possible D gene (6 bases). The germline V gene encodes CDR1 SGDLS and CDR2 YYNGEE. The CDR3 has 16 residues. V was cut by 0 bases and J by 4 bases, with 14 bases left in between. The DNA of the CDR3 is TGTGCCAGCAGCGTAGCTAGGGCAGGGGCGGGAAACACCATATATTTT. Its protein is CASSVARAGAGNTIYF.

The sample holds a few counts of this clone. This rearrangement joins TRBV7-9 to TRBJ1-1; 7 positions match TRBD1. The V segment lost 5 bases and the J segment 5 bases; nucleotides outside the gene matches: 8. Germline values: CDR1 SEHNR, CDR2 FQNEAQ (reference sequence). This CDR3 contains 14 residues. In DNA form, the CDR3 reads TGTGCCAGCAGCCCGACAGGGCCTGGGACTGAAGCTTTCTTT. It translates to CASSPTGPGTEAFF.

This sequence joins TRBV9 and TRBJ2-1, with no clear D. V dropped 0 bases and J dropped 5 bases, with 6 bases sitting between them. The germline CDR1 and CDR2 sequences are SGDLS and YYNGEE. This CDR3 has 13 amino acids. The CDR3 is CASSVVPDNEQFF. The CDR3 bases are TGTGCCAGCAGCGTAGTTCCGGACAATGAGCAGTTCTTC.

The V call is TRBV19, the J call TRBJ2-3; 7 positions agree with TRBD2. J lost 0 bases, V lost 9 bases, and 12 bases had no gene match. The germline V gene encodes CDR1 LNHDA and CDR2 SQIVND (reference sequence). The CDR3 consists of 16 residues. CDR3 DNA: TGTGCCAGCGGCCTGGGAGGGAGGACTAGCACAGATACGCAGTATTTT. It is translated as CASGLGGRTSTDTQYF.

The chain couples TRBV28 to TRBJ2-7; D unresolved. Between the trimmed V and J ends, which lost 3 bases and 3 bases, there was a span of 12 bases. Germline assignment: CDR1 MDHEN and CDR2 SYDVKM. CDR3 size: 14 residues. DNA for the CDR3: TGTGCCAGCAGTTTCCATGGCAAGGGCTACGAGCAGTACGTC. Amino acids: CASSFHGKGYEQYV.

The V gene is TRBV3-1 (or the pseudogene TRBV3-2), the J gene TRBJ1-2, with D perhaps TRBD1 (5 bases). The CDR3 is 16 residues long. Trimming removed 4 bases from V and 8 bases from J, with 23 bases in between. CDR1 LGHDT and CDR2 YNNKEL come from the germline V gene (reference sequence). The CDR3 nucleotides are TGTGCCAGCAGCCCTATTGGTGGGCGGACGGGGACGGGCTACACCTTC. Translation: CASSPIGGRTGTGYTF.

The chain has TRBV5-1 and TRBJ1-2, with D uncertain. V was clipped by 4 bases and J by 0 bases, with 10 bases between them. CDR3 length: 14 residues. Germline-derived CDR1 and CDR2 are SGHRS and YFSETQ. The CDR3 nucleotides are TGCGCCAGCAGCCCCATCGGAGCTAACTATGGCTACACCTTC. As protein: CASSPIGANYGYTF.

This chain links TRBV18 with TRBJ2-1, with D perhaps matching TRBD1 (6 bases). The germline V gene encodes CDR1 KGHSH and CDR2 LQKENI. This CDR3 is 13 amino acids long. V dropped 1 base and J dropped 6 bases, with 7 bases sitting between them. CDR3: CASSPQGGNEQFF. DNA for the CDR3: TGTGCCAGCTCACCACAAGGGGGCAATGAGCAGTTCTTC. Full variable domain (outside the CDR3, taken from reference TRBV18 and TRBJ2-1): NAGVMQNPRHLVRRRGQEARLRCSPMKGHSHVYWYRQLPEEGLKFMVYLQKENIIDESGMPKERFSAEFPKEGPSILRIQQVVRGDSAAYFCASSPQGGNEQFFGPGTRLTVL.

The chain has TRBV6-5 and TRBJ1-6; 9 nucleotides match TRBD1. The CDR3 is made up of 14 amino acids. V lost 6 bases and J lost 14; bases outside the gene matches: 11. Germline V gives CDR1 MNHEY, CDR2 SVGAGI. As DNA, the CDR3 is TGTGCCAGCAGACTTCCGGGACAGGGACTTTCCCTCCACTTT. Protein sequence: CASRLPGQGLSLHF.

This clone was observed a few times. V and J are TRBV5-4 and TRBJ1-1; no firm D call. Germline values: CDR1 SGHNT, CDR2 YYREEE (reference sequence). The V and J ends lost 4 bases and 10 bases respectively, with 14 bases between them. CDR3 length: 12 residues. The CDR3 is CASSTQEGLAFF. CDR3 DNA: TGTGCCAGCAGCACCCAGGAGGGTTTAGCTTTCTTT.